This is a list of T cell receptor beta chains from one sample in a study of vaccination effects on CD4 cells after COVID-19. Their target antigens are unknown. Profiled with immunoSEQ multiplex PCR; TCRdb holds only in-frame clones, not every one. The sample contains about 79,000 clones, approximately 81% of which appear only once. This specimen consisted of CD4+ T cells from PBMCs cultured with HCoV-229E spike peptides, obtained before COVID-19 vaccination. These receptor sequences come from a human donor who received a COVID-19 vaccine. Each CDR3 is given with its conserved first and last residue. The D gene is left open where the match is weak. Rows may omit the clone size; those that give it use once, few, many or a size class.

v_call: TRBV7-8
clone_size: -
j_call: TRBJ1-5
d_call: -
cdr3_nt: TGTGCCAGCAGCTTAGGGGTTAATCAGCCCCAGCATTTT
cdr3_aa: CASSLGVNQPQHF

v_call: TRBV28
clone_size: -
j_call: TRBJ2-3
d_call: TRBD2
cdr3_nt: TGTGCCAGCAGTCCCCCCCCGCGGGAGGATACGCAGTATTTT
cdr3_aa: CASSPPPREDTQYF

v_call: TRBV4-3
clone_size: -
j_call: TRBJ1-4
d_call: -
cdr3_nt: TGCGCCAGCAGCCAAGTCCCACTACGAGCAACTAATGAAAAACTGTTTTTT
cdr3_aa: CASSQVPLRATNEKLFF

v_call: TRBV4-3
clone_size: -
j_call: TRBJ2-2
d_call: -
cdr3_nt: TGCGCCAGCAGCCAAGATACTGGGGGCCTCACCGGGGAGCTGTTTTTT
cdr3_aa: CASSQDTGGLTGELFF

v_call: TRBV5-1
clone_size: -
j_call: TRBJ2-2
d_call: -
cdr3_nt: TGCGCCAGCAGCTCTCTAAACGGGGAGCTGTTTTTT
cdr3_aa: CASSSLNGELFF

v_call: TRBV5-6
clone_size: once
j_call: TRBJ2-1
d_call: TRBD2
cdr3_nt: TGTGCCAGCAGCCGTGCGGGGGTCAGTGAGCAGTTCTTC
cdr3_aa: CASSRAGVSEQFF

v_call: TRBV18
clone_size: -
j_call: TRBJ2-5
d_call: -
cdr3_nt: TGTGCCAGCTCATCCAATACAGGGTCCGAGGAGACCCAGTACTTC
cdr3_aa: CASSSNTGSEETQYF

v_call: TRBV19
clone_size: -
j_call: TRBJ1-6
d_call: TRBD1
cdr3_nt: TGTGCCAGTAGACTTGACAGGGGGCAAAATTCACCCCTCCACTTT
cdr3_aa: CASRLDRGQNSPLHF

v_call: TRBV7-2
clone_size: few
j_call: TRBJ2-2
d_call: TRBD2
cdr3_nt: TGTGCCAGCAGCTTAGGCCTAGCGGGGGCCGTGAACACCGGGGAGCTGTTTTTT
cdr3_aa: CASSLGLAGAVNTGELFF

v_call: TRBV6-4
clone_size: -
j_call: TRBJ2-2
d_call: -
cdr3_nt: TGTGCCAGCAGTCCACTAGCCATCGCCGGGGAGCTGTTTTTT
cdr3_aa: CASSPLAIAGELFF

v_call: TRBV10-2
clone_size: -
j_call: TRBJ2-1
d_call: TRBD1
cdr3_nt: TGCGCCAGCCGACAGGGGACCTACAATGAGCAGTTCTTC
cdr3_aa: CASRQGTYNEQFF

v_call: TRBV6-6
clone_size: -
j_call: TRBJ1-5
d_call: -
cdr3_nt: TGTGCCAGCACCCTAGGGGGGGGCAATCAGCCCCAGCATTTT
cdr3_aa: CASTLGGGNQPQHF

v_call: TRBV4-1
clone_size: few
j_call: TRBJ2-1
d_call: -
cdr3_nt: TGCGCCAGCAGCCAAGTTATGAGGGGTTCGATCAATGAGCAGTTCTTC
cdr3_aa: CASSQVMRGSINEQFF

v_call: TRBV6-5
clone_size: -
j_call: TRBJ2-1
d_call: TRBD2
cdr3_nt: TGTGCCACCGAGCGGGGGCCCTCATACAATGAGCAGTTCTTC
cdr3_aa: CATERGPSYNEQFF

v_call: TRBV19
clone_size: once
j_call: TRBJ1-3
d_call: -
cdr3_nt: TGTGCCACCCGCCGCGGGGGGGAGTCTGGAAACACCATATATTTT
cdr3_aa: CATRRGGESGNTIYF

v_call: TRBV5-4
clone_size: few
j_call: TRBJ1-1
d_call: -
cdr3_nt: TGTGCCAGCAGCACCCCTTGGGGGGGTAACACTGAAGCTTTCTTT
cdr3_aa: CASSTPWGGNTEAFF

v_call: TRBV30
clone_size: -
j_call: TRBJ1-5
d_call: -
cdr3_nt: TGTGCCTGGAGTGGTGGTAGCAATCAGCCCCAGCATTTT
cdr3_aa: CAWSGGSNQPQHF

v_call: TRBV14
clone_size: -
j_call: TRBJ1-4
d_call: TRBD1
cdr3_nt: TGTGCCAGCAGCCACTCCCCGGGACAGGGGCGTGAAAAACTGTTTTTT
cdr3_aa: CASSHSPGQGREKLFF

v_call: TRBV4-1
clone_size: -
j_call: TRBJ2-5
d_call: -
cdr3_nt: TGCGCCAGCAGCCTACAGGAGAGGGAGACCCAGTACTTC
cdr3_aa: CASSLQERETQYF

v_call: TRBV7-2
clone_size: -
j_call: TRBJ2-5
d_call: -
cdr3_nt: TGTGCCAGCAGCCCCCCGGGTCTGGGAGAGACCCAGTACTTC
cdr3_aa: CASSPPGLGETQYF

v_call: TRBV28
clone_size: -
j_call: TRBJ1-5
d_call: -
cdr3_nt: TGTGCCCCGACAGGTTCCCGGGCCGAGCCCCAGCATTTT
cdr3_aa: CAPTGSRAEPQHF

v_call: TRBV7-3
clone_size: once
j_call: TRBJ2-5
d_call: -
cdr3_nt: TGTGCCAGCAGCTTAAGCCGCCAGGAGACCCAGTACTTC
cdr3_aa: CASSLSRQETQYF

v_call: TRBV6-5
clone_size: -
j_call: TRBJ1-2
d_call: -
cdr3_nt: TGTGCCAGCGGCCCCCTGGCGCAGGTTGGAGCTGGCTACACCTTC
cdr3_aa: CASGPLAQVGAGYTF

v_call: TRBV6-5
clone_size: -
j_call: TRBJ2-6
d_call: -
cdr3_nt: TGTGCCAGCTATAAAGAAAACTCTGGGGCCAACGTCCTGACTTTC
cdr3_aa: CASYKENSGANVLTF

v_call: TRBV5-1
clone_size: -
j_call: TRBJ2-5
d_call: TRBD2
cdr3_nt: TGCGCCAGCAGCCCGGGAGGGGGCCAAGAGACCCAGTACTTC
cdr3_aa: CASSPGGGQETQYF

v_call: TRBV6-6
clone_size: few
j_call: TRBJ1-2
d_call: TRBD1
cdr3_nt: TGTGCCAGCACCGGGACAGCGACCGCTAACACCTTC
cdr3_aa: CASTGTATANTF

v_call: TRBV9
clone_size: few
j_call: TRBJ1-5
d_call: -
cdr3_nt: TGTGCCAGCGGGGGGGGCCCGGGTGGGCAGCCCCAGCATTTT
cdr3_aa: CASGGGPGGQPQHF

v_call: TRBV5-1
clone_size: -
j_call: TRBJ2-3
d_call: -
cdr3_nt: TGCGCCAGCAGCGAGTGGGGGGGCGTGACAGATACGCAGTATTTT
cdr3_aa: CASSEWGGVTDTQYF

v_call: TRBV6-5
clone_size: -
j_call: TRBJ2-1
d_call: -
cdr3_nt: TGTGCCAGCAGTCCCCGGATTCAAAACAATGAGCAGTTCTTC
cdr3_aa: CASSPRIQNNEQFF

v_call: TRBV18
clone_size: -
j_call: TRBJ1-3
d_call: TRBD1
cdr3_nt: TGTGCCAGCTCATCGGGACAGGTGGACTCTGGAAACACCATATATTTT
cdr3_aa: CASSSGQVDSGNTIYF

v_call: TRBV5-1
clone_size: -
j_call: TRBJ2-5
d_call: TRBD2
cdr3_nt: TGCGCCAGCAGCCGTGGGGGGGGTCAAGAGACCCAGTACTTC
cdr3_aa: CASSRGGGQETQYF

v_call: TRBV7-2
clone_size: once
j_call: TRBJ1-3
d_call: -
cdr3_nt: TGTGCCAGCAGCTTAATGGGAAACACCATATATTTT
cdr3_aa: CASSLMGNTIYF

v_call: TRBV19
clone_size: -
j_call: TRBJ2-2
d_call: -
cdr3_nt: TGTGCCAGTAGTCTACAGTTCACCGGGGAGCTGTTTTTT
cdr3_aa: CASSLQFTGELFF